These 25 T cell receptor beta chains were all obtained from the same sample, sequenced in a study of PD-1 blockade in classical Hodgkin lymphoma. Regarding time point: cycle 4 day 1 (C4D1), after 6 weeks of nivolumab. Every patient had relapsed following autologous stem cell transplantation, and cohorts differed in brentuximab vedotin exposure. Clones were sequenced by immunoSEQ multiplex PCR, and TCRdb holds only the in-frame ones, with some missing. The table lists tens of thousands of clones, roughly 78% of them singletons. This specimen consisted of peripheral blood mononuclear cells (PBMCs), obtained before the fourth cycle of nivolumab. All receptors come from a human donor with classical Hodgkin lymphoma.

V gene TRBV2 combines with J gene TRBJ2-1; perhaps TRBD2 as D (5 bases). Germline V gives CDR1 SNHLY, CDR2 FYNNEI. V was clipped by 8 bases and J by 10 bases, with 12 bases between them. The CDR3 covers 11 residues. The CDR3: CASLGSGEQFF. CDR3 DNA sequence: TGTGCCAGCCTAGGGAGCGGAGAGCAGTTCTTC.

The rearrangement uses TRBV10-3 and TRBJ1-5, with TRBD1 as a possible D gene (6 bases). There are 14 residues in the CDR3. The germline V gene encodes CDR1 ENHRY and CDR2 SYGVKD. V was clipped by 4 bases and J by 4 bases, with 11 bases between them. The CDR3 spells CAISGNTGNQPQHF. CDR3 DNA sequence: TGTGCCATCAGTGGGAACACAGGGAATCAGCCCCAGCATTTT.

The chain employs TRBV4-3 and TRBJ2-5, with 10 bases identical to TRBD2. The CDR3 has 16 amino acids. Germline V CDR1 and CDR2: LGHNA, YSLEER. J lost 4 bases, V lost 2 bases, and 7 bases had no gene match. The CDR3 loop is CASSQRLSGRTETQYF. The CDR3 DNA reads TGCGCCAGCAGCCAACGCCTTAGCGGGAGGACAGAGACCCAGTACTTC.

This rearrangement joins TRBV19 to TRBJ2-7; D possibly corresponds to TRBD1 (5 bases). The CDR3 has 15 residues. Germline CDR1 reads LNHDA; CDR2 reads SQIVND (reference sequence). Trimming pared 1 base from V and 2 bases from J, leaving 12 bases between. The CDR3 here is CASSIADKPTYEQYF. The CDR3 bases are TGTGCCAGTAGTATAGCGGACAAACCTACCTACGAGCAGTACTTC. The full variable domain, rest sourced from reference TRBV19 and TRBJ2-7, is DGGITQSPKYLFRKEGQNVTLSCEQNLNHDAMYWYRQDPGQGLRLIYYSQIVNDFQKGDIAEGYSVSREKKESFPLTVTSAQKNPTAFYLCASSIADKPTYEQYFGPGTRLTVT.

The chain is built from TRBV7-9 and TRBJ2-2; D perhaps matches TRBD1 (5 bases). CDR1 and CDR2 (germline): SEHNR, FQNEAQ (reference sequence). This CDR3 contains 15 residues. Trimming removed 0 bases from V and 4 bases from J, with 9 bases in between. Written as DNA, the CDR3 is TGTGCCAGCAGCTTAGCGAGACAGCCCACCGGGGAGCTGTTTTTT. It yields the protein CASSLARQPTGELFF.

This clone was counted only a few times. The chain couples TRBV28 to TRBJ1-5; D unclear. CDR3 size: 12 residues. V was pared by 10 bases and J by 5 bases, with 12 bases between. The germline gives CDR1 MDHEN, CDR2 SYDVKM. The CDR3 loop is CATLTHYQPQHF. CDR3 sequence (DNA): TGTGCCACTCTCACACACTATCAGCCCCAGCATTTT.

In its sample, this clone was seen once. The chain has TRBV19 and TRBJ2-2, with TRBD2 as a possible D gene (5 bases). The germline gives CDR1 LNHDA, CDR2 SQIVND (reference sequence). The CDR3 sequence is 14 residues long. The V end was cut by 6 bases, the J end by 4 bases, with 12 bases between. The CDR3 spells CASRGLGGTGELFF. The CDR3 region has the DNA TGTGCCAGTAGGGGTCTCGGAGGCACCGGGGAGCTGTTTTTT.

The chain carries TRBV5-6 and TRBJ1-1, with TRBD1 as a possible D gene (5 bases). The CDR3 consists of 14 residues. V was cut by 0 bases and J by 0 bases, with 6 bases left in between. Germline loops: CDR1 SGHDT, CDR2 YYEEEE. The chain's CDR3 is CASSLEGMNTEAFF. The DNA of the CDR3 is TGTGCCAGCAGCTTGGAGGGGATGAACACTGAAGCTTTCTTT. The full variable domain, completed using reference TRBV5-6 and TRBJ1-1, is DAGVTQSPTHLIKTRGQQVTLRCSPKSGHDTVSWYQQALGQGPQFIFQYYEEEERQRGNFPDRFSGHQFPNYSSELNVNALLLGDSALYLCASSLEGMNTEAFFGQGTRLTVV.

The CDR3 region is CASSELRDRNEQYF. The CDR3 nucleotides read TGTGCCAGTAGTGAACTCCGGGACAGAAACGAGCAGTACTTC. This rearrangement joins TRBV19 to TRBJ2-7; 7 nucleotides match TRBD1. CDR1 and CDR2 (germline): LNHDA, SQIVND (reference sequence). There are 14 residues in the CDR3. V lost 5 bases and J lost 5; bases outside the gene matches: 9.

The chain joins TRBV21-1 to TRBJ2-7; the table gives TRBD1 as D, unverified against the DNA. TRBV21-1 is flagged as a pseudogene. CDR3 size: 13 residues. Written as DNA, the CDR3 is TGTGCCATCCGGGACAGGGCAGGGTACGAGCAGTACTTC. It yields the protein CAIRDRAGYEQYF.

The chain joins TRBV6-1 to TRBJ2-7; D is perhaps TRBD1 (6 bases). V was pared by 0 bases and J by 0 bases, with 9 bases between. There are 15 residues in the CDR3. Germline-derived CDR1 and CDR2 are MNHNS and SASEGT. CDR3 loop: CASSEAWDNSYEQYF. DNA for the CDR3: TGTGCCAGCAGTGAAGCCTGGGACAACTCCTACGAGCAGTACTTC.

The rearrangement uses TRBV7-9 and TRBJ1-1; unclear D gene. The CDR3 sequence is 15 residues long. Trimming pared 1 base from V and 6 bases from J, leaving 15 bases between. The V gene's germline CDR1 is SEHNR and CDR2 FQNEAQ (reference sequence). The CDR3 loop is CASSLGPSVVAEAFF. In DNA, the CDR3 is TGTGCCAGCAGCTTAGGTCCGTCGGTGGTCGCTGAAGCTTTCTTT.

The chain carries TRBV4-2 and TRBJ2-7; D call uncertain. CDR1 is LGHNA and CDR2 is YNFKEQ in the germline V gene. CDR3 length equals 13 residues. The V end lost 0 bases, the J end lost 3 bases, and 6 bases lay between the germline ends. This CDR3 is CASSQENSYEQYF. The CDR3, as DNA: TGTGCCAGCAGCCAAGAAAATAGCTACGAGCAGTACTTC.

The chain joins TRBV7-9 to TRBJ1-1; TRBD1 aligns across 7 bases. Trimming cost V 4 bases and J 0 bases; bases outside gene matches: 14. Germline-derived CDR1 and CDR2 are SEHNR and FQNEAQ (reference sequence). This CDR3 region has 18 residues. CDR3 coding DNA: TGTGCCAGCAGCTGGTTTAGACAGGGTAAGGGATTGAACACTGAAGCTTTCTTT. Translated, it gives CASSWFRQGKGLNTEAFF.

The chain employs TRBV4-2 and TRBJ2-1; D may be TRBD1 or TRBD2 (5 bases each). This CDR3 is 15 amino acids long. The germline V gene has CDR1 LGHNA and CDR2 YNFKEQ. With 6 bases removed from V and 0 bases from J, the gap between germline ends came to 12 bases. The CDR3 coding sequence is TGTGCCAGCAGAACGGGACGTAGCTCCTACAATGAGCAGTTCTTC. Protein product: CASRTGRSSYNEQFF.

The genes are TRBV10-3 and TRBJ2-1; 10 nucleotides line up with TRBD1. With V trimmed by 3 bases and J by 8 bases, 7 bases remained unmatched. Germline CDR1 and CDR2: ENHRY and SYGVKD. The CDR3 extends over 15 amino acids. CDR3 loop: CAISDSIGTGDEQFF. The CDR3 DNA reads TGTGCCATCAGTGACTCGATCGGGACAGGGGATGAGCAGTTCTTC.

The chain has TRBV27 and TRBJ2-3; the D gene could be TRBD1 or TRBD2 (5 bases each). The V gene's germline CDR1 is MNHEY and CDR2 SMNVEV (reference sequence). The CDR3 runs to 12 residues. With 0 bases removed from V and 8 bases from J, the gap between germline ends came to 6 bases. In nucleotides, the CDR3 is TGTGCCAGCAGTTTATCGGGGGTTACGCAGTATTTT. Protein sequence: CASSLSGVTQYF.

The genes are TRBV9 and TRBJ1-1; no firm D call. Germline V lookup: CDR1 SGDLS, CDR2 YYNGEE. V lost 0 bases to trimming and J lost 0 bases, with 3 bases between them. This CDR3 region has 13 residues. CDR3 loop: CASSVGMNTEAFF. CDR3 nucleotide sequence: TGTGCCAGCAGCGTAGGGATGAACACTGAAGCTTTCTTT.

V is TRBV9 and J is TRBJ1-4; 7 nucleotides line up with TRBD1. The junction had 9 bases not matched to a gene; V was cut back by 0 bases and J by 4 bases. Germline V gene sequence: CDR1 SGDLS, CDR2 YYNGEE. This CDR3 contains 17 residues. CDR3 amino acids: CASSVANGGQSNEKLFF. CDR3 nucleotides: TGTGCCAGCAGCGTAGCAAACGGGGGACAGAGTAATGAAAAACTGTTTTTT.

CDR3 residues: CAIGTGGFGKLFF. CDR3 sequence (DNA): TGTGCCATCGGGACAGGGGGCTTCGGAAAACTGTTTTTT. This rearrangement joins TRBV6-6 to TRBJ1-4; 12 bases line up with TRBD1. This CDR3 has 13 residues. Germline V gene sequence: CDR1 MNHNY, CDR2 SVGAGI (reference sequence). With V trimmed by 10 bases and J by 10 bases, 7 bases remained unmatched.

This sequence joins TRBV5-1 and TRBJ2-1; 11 bases fit TRBD2. V was clipped by 3 bases and J by 1 base; unmatched bases: 12. This CDR3 has 19 amino acids. The germline CDR1 and CDR2 sequences are SGHRS and YFSETQ. CDR3 amino acids: CASSSNSLAGGWSYNEQFF. The CDR3 DNA follows: TGCGCCAGCAGCTCGAACTCTCTAGCGGGGGGTTGGTCCTACAATGAGCAGTTCTTC.

V is TRBV19 and J is TRBJ2-7; the match to TRBD1 covers 7 bases. The CDR3 extends over 14 amino acids. The V gene end was trimmed by 6 bases and the J gene end by 5 bases; junction bases not matched to a gene: 10. CDR1 LNHDA and CDR2 SQIVND come from the germline V gene (reference sequence). The CDR3 bases are TGTGCCAGTAGCGCACAGGGGATCAGGAACGAGCAGTACTTC. Translation: CASSAQGIRNEQYF.

Here the CDR3 DNA reads TGTGCCAGCAGTTTCCGACCCGGGGACGAGCAGTACTTC. It yields the protein CASSFRPGDEQYF. This chain links TRBV28 with TRBJ2-7; D may be TRBD2 (5 bases). V was clipped by 3 bases and J by 5 bases, with 11 bases between them. Germline V gives CDR1 MDHEN, CDR2 SYDVKM. This CDR3 has 13 residues.

The CDR3 loop reads CASSYPDRAYGYTF. CDR3 DNA: TGTGCCAGCAGTTACCCTGACAGGGCGTATGGCTACACCTTC. The J gene is TRBJ1-2, the V gene TRBV6-6, with 7 bases fitting TRBD1. The trim removed 2 bases at V and 5 bases at J, leaving 5 bases unmatched. Germline lookup yields CDR1 MNHNY and CDR2 SVGAGI (reference sequence). The CDR3 loop spans 14 amino acids.

The chain combines TRBV4-1 with TRBJ2-5, with D possibly being TRBD1 (7 bases). Germline loops: CDR1 MGHRA, CDR2 YSYEKL. This CDR3 spans 12 amino acids. The V end lost 10 bases, the J end lost 4 bases, and 13 bases lay between the germline ends. The CDR3 protein is CAIPGGGETQYF. The CDR3 nucleotides are TGCGCCATCCCAGGGGGAGGAGAGACCCAGTACTTC.